A selection of T cell receptor beta chains follows, all from one sample in a study of naive and memory T cell subsets. TCRdb passed the UMI-ligation and nested PCR reads through MiXCR, listing each CDR3 protein once. The table lists tens of thousands of distinct CDR3 sequences, 13% of them singletons. Sequences were obtained from central memory CD4+ T cells from blood. These receptors all stem from a human donor in good health. The conserved cysteine and the conserved F or W are not part of the CDR3 here. Some rows mark clone size as missing; the rest say once, few, many or name a class of expanded clone.

J,V,size,CDR3
TRBJ1-5,TRBV12-3/TRBV12-4,few,ASSFGAGNQPQH
TRBJ2-3,TRBV29-1,few,SVEGSGASTDTQY
TRBJ2-5,TRBV6-6,-,ASTLSRAQETQY
TRBJ2-1,TRBV10-3,-,AISESSGSGSNEQF
TRBJ2-7,TRBV14,-,ASSSRGVRESEQY
TRBJ2-1,TRBV30,few,AGFASGQYNEQF
TRBJ1-1,TRBV7-2,-,ASSLDIPGQGAFRNTEAF
TRBJ2-1,TRBV20-1,many,SAPTTSGRGYNEQF
TRBJ2-3,TRBV6-5,few,ASSPWTFSTDTQY
TRBJ2-7,TRBV28,many,ASSPARFEQY
TRBJ1-1,TRBV12-3/TRBV12-4,few,ASSFPSAEAF
TRBJ1-2,TRBV30,many,AWREKYGYT
TRBJ2-3,TRBV20-1,few,SARDPRSTDTQY
TRBJ1-4,TRBV10-2,few,ASTPGGEKLF
TRBJ2-4,TRBV6-1,-,ASSEGLAGAKNIQY
TRBJ2-3,TRBV12-3/TRBV12-4,-,ASTGTGFSTDTQY
TRBJ2-1,TRBV12-3/TRBV12-4,-,ASSLFRTASL
TRBJ2-7,TRBV29-1,many,SVYAGTSKYEQY
TRBJ2-7,TRBV6-6,few,ASSYSRYPLIVEVRPYEQY
TRBJ2-3,TRBV6-1,-,ASSPGQGASDTQY
TRBJ2-7,TRBV3-1,-,ASSPGTSGTNEQY
TRBJ1-5,TRBV15,-,ATSRDARIDQPQH
TRBJ2-7,TRBV28,few,ASSSPGTSSYEQY
TRBJ2-3,TRBV5-1,-,ASSIWTSNTDTQY
TRBJ2-7,TRBV2,many,ASSEGTSGVLEQY
TRBJ2-7,TRBV7-9,many,ASSLGPPGLARHYEQY